This TCR beta chain was obtained from a study of blood T cells in healthy people across ages. The use of a sample-barcoded 5' primer and a J-beta primer mix characterized a second PCR of 7 to 11 cycles. Each cDNA molecule was tagged by a template-switch adaptor that had 12 random nucleotides. Any given sample supplied a minimum of 3 million CDR3-containing paired-end reads. TCRdb fed the 5' RACE reads into MiXCR, producing one record per CDR3 protein. The top ten hold roughly 3.8% of the sample, which has 800,000 or so distinct CDR3 sequences, around a quarter seen once. This clonotype was found once. Germline V gives CDR1 ENHRY, CDR2 SYGVKD. The CDR3 contains 14 residues. Trimming stripped 2 bases from V and 6 bases from J, with 13 bases between. These data are also associated with another study on T cells of mothers and their children. That paper states: Researchers put all of the extracted RNA into cDNA synthesis, using roughly 1.5 ug per 15 ul. Barcodes for each sample and 2-4 random nucleotides were added by the M1S primer used in the second PCR.

The chain recombines TRBV10-3 with TRBJ1-1; no clear D. The receptor was isolated from a boy aged 5-17 years in good health. Sequencing was done on a sample of blood. The CDR3 nucleotides read TGTGCCATCAGTGAGATCTCGGACCTCGCTGAAGCTTTCTTT. This sequence encodes CAISEISDLAEAFF.